This TCR beta chain was recovered during a study of blood T cell repertoires in COVID-19 (dated by TCRdb to about 2020). Regarding the complete study: The collaborator samples originated in the United States, Italy and Spain and spanned the acute and convalescent phases of COVID-19. The dataset comprised deeply sampled blood TCRbeta repertoires from subjects exposed to, actively infected with, or recovered from COVID-19. Samples came from the ongoing ImmuneRACE study (first 160 participants) plus 1,254 subjects from 6 global collaborators. HLA class I and class II types, where available, came from metadata supplied by the sample provider rather than from assay-based typing. Sample metadata almost always included a de-identified subject ID, COVID-19 status, age in years and sex. The repertoires were released in a freely available public database meant as a resource for research on the immune response to SARS-CoV-2. The material from the prospective study consisted of cDNA or gDNA derived from T cells, B-cell-depleted T cells, or PBMCs. What the research found in general, with its limitations: The quantity of clinical and demographic metadata differed by source and by participant and was supplied without curation.

TCRbeta CDR3 regions were amplified from genomic DNA using the immunoSEQ Assay, a bias-controlled multiplex PCR. Concerning the study's data processing: The number of nucleated cells in each sample was estimated by amplification of reference gene primers within the assay. To quantify the absolute abundance of each unique TCRbeta CDR3 rearrangement, sequence reads were collapsed and filtered. For each sample, productive Simpson clonality was calculated as the square root of Simpson's diversity index over productive rearrangements. Entries here come from immuneACCESS through TCRdb and include only in-frame sequences with V and J called. Some clones fail to appear in such tables; in the studies checked, an unresolved V gene covers under half of the shortfall, and the cause of the remainder is unknown. V and J calls and clone size are given by that table; D and trimming were obtained from the DNA. The sample has about 350,000 clones on record, roughly 90% of them singletons. More than 0.8% of the sample rests with the top ten.

For this chain, trimming is 0 bases at the V end and 3 bases at the J end, and the number of junction bases without a gene match is 5. The CDR3 covers 17 residues, taking in both the cysteine and the phenylalanine. CDR3 DNA only is kept here, 51 bases in frame from base 1. CDR1 and CDR2 (LGHDT, YNNKEL) derive from the germline V gene (reference sequence). About this clone itself: What this receptor recognizes is not known. Per-base qualities were not stored, and no clone one base away is much larger.

Participants in the prospective study were aged 18 to 89 years, lived in more than 20 United States geographic areas, and enrolled through a virtual design. To assign participants to cohorts, the prospective study relied on clinical history that participants themselves reported in a screening survey and a study questionnaire. ImmuneRACE Cohort 3 recovered participants were defined by two consecutive negative NP/OP PCR tests, healthcare professional clearance, or symptom resolution. In the prospective study, whole blood, serum and a nasopharyngeal or oropharyngeal swab were collected from each participant by mobile phlebotomists. Additional blood draws and questionnaires over an approximately two-month period could optionally be provided by prospective study participants. Before DNA extraction, blood samples from the prospective study were shipped at room temperature or frozen.

Sequenced material: PBMCs or T cells enriched from blood (not recorded which). Here the chain combines TRBV3-1 (or the pseudogene TRBV3-2) and TRBJ1-1; 12 middle bases align to TRBD1. This receptor was identified in a woman in her twenties or thirties who had recovered from COVID-19. The CDR3 protein is CASSQERDRGRDTEAFF. The nucleotide sequence reads as follows: TGTGCCAGCAGCCAAGAGAGGGACAGGGGGCGAGACACTGAAGCTTTCTTT.